This T cell receptor (beta chain) was obtained from a study of cytomegalovirus exposure and HLA in healthy donors. This CDR3 spans 14 amino acids. Per the germline V gene, CDR1 is SGHRS and CDR2 is YFSETQ. Between the trimmed V and J ends, which lost 0 bases and 2 bases, there was a span of 8 bases. Concerning this clone: Its antigen is undetermined.

The PCR had 60 Vbeta and 13 Jbeta primers. Method: immunoSEQ multiplex PCR; TCRdb's copy keeps in-frame clones and lacks some. The sample lists around 110,000 clones, about four fifths occurring once. Overall study results and limits: Cytomegalovirus association was assigned to about 150 TCR beta chains. Later, an analysis found that common viral pathogens appeared to be linked with several of the most significant clusters. For presence/absence analyses, sequencing depth was assumed to be roughly uniform across donors. Later work found most CMV-associated TCR beta chains apparently HLA-restricted.

The chain has TRBV5-1 and TRBJ2-5, with a possible D match to TRBD1 (5 bases). The receptor was isolated from a man aged 25 to 45 in good health and CMV-seropositive. Material: PBMCs. In nucleotides, the CDR3 is TGCGCCAGCAGCTTGGAGTCAGGGCAAGAGACCCAGTACTTC. Translating gives CASSLESGQETQYF.